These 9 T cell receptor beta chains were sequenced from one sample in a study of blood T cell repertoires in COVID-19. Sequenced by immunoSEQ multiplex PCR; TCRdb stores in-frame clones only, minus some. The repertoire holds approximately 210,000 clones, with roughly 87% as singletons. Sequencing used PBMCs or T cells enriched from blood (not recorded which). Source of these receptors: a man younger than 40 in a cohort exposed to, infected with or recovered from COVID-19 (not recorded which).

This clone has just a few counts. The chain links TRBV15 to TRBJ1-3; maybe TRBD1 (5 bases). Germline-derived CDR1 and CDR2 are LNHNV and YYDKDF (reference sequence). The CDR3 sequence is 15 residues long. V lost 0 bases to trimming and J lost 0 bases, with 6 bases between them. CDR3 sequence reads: CATSRDTGSGNTIYF. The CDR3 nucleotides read TGTGCCACCAGCAGAGACACAGGCTCTGGAAACACCATATATTTT. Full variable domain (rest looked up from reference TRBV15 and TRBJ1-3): DAMVIQNPRYQVTQFGKPVTLSCSQTLNHNVMYWYQQKSSQAPKLLFHYYDKDFNNEADTPDNFQSRRPNTSFCFLDIRSPGLGDTAMYLCATSRDTGSGNTIYFGEGSWLTVV.

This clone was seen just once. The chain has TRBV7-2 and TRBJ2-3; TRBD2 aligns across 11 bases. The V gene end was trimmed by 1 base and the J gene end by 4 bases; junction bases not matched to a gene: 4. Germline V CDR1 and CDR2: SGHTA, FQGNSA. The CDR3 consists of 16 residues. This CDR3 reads CASSLGGTSGADTQYF. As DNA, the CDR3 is TGTGCCAGCAGCTTAGGAGGGACTAGCGGAGCAGATACGCAGTATTTT. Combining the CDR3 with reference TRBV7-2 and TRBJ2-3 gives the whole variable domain GAGVSQSPSNKVTEKGKDVELRCDPISGHTALYWYRQSLGQGLEFLIYFQGNSAPDKSGLPSDRFSAERTGGSVSTLTIQRTQQEDSAVYLCASSLGGTSGADTQYFGPGTRLTVL.

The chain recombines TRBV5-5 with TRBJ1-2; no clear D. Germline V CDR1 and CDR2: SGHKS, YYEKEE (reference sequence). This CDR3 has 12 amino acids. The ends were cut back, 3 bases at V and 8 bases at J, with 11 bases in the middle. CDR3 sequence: CASSWSGYGYTF. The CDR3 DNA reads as TGTGCCAGCAGCTGGTCGGGGTACGGCTACACCTTC.

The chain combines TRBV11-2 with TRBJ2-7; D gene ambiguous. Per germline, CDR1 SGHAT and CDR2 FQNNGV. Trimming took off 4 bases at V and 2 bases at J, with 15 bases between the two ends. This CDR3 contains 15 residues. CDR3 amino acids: CASSSTRVNAYEQYF. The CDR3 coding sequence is TGTGCCAGCAGCTCGACCCGGGTCAATGCCTACGAGCAGTACTTC.

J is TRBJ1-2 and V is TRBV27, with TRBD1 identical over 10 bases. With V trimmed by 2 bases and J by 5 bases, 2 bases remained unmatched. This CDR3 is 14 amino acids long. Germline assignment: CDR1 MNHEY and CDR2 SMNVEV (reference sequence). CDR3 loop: CASSLDRGRYGYTF. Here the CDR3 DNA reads TGTGCCAGCAGTTTAGACAGGGGGCGGTATGGCTACACCTTC.

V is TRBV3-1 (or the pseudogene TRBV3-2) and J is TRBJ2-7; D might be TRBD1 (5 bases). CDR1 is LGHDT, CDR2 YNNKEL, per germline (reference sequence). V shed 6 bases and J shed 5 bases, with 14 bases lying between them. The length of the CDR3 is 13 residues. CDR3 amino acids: CASRTLGAHEQYF. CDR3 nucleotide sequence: TGTGCCAGCAGGACCCTAGGGGCCCACGAGCAGTACTTC.

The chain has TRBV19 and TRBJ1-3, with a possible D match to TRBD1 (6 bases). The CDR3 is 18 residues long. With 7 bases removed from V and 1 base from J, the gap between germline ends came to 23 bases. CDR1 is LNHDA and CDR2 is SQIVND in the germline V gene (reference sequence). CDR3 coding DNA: TGTGCCAGTACCAGGACAGCCCTCAGTCGAGGGTCTGGAAACACCATATATTTT. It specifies CASTRTALSRGSGNTIYF.

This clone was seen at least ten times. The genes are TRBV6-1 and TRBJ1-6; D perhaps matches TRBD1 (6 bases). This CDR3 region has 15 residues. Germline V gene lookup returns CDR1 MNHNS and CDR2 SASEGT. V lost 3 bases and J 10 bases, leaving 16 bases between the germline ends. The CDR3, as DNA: TGTGCCAGCAGTGACCGGAGGGGGGGTGGGTCACCCCTCCACTTT. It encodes CASSDRRGGGSPLHF.

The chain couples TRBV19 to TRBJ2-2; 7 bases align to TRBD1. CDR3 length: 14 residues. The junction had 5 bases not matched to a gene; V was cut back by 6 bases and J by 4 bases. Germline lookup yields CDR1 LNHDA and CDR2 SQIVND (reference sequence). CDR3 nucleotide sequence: TGTGCCAGTAGGCCGGGACAGACCACCGGGGAGCTGTTTTTT. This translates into CASRPGQTTGELFF.